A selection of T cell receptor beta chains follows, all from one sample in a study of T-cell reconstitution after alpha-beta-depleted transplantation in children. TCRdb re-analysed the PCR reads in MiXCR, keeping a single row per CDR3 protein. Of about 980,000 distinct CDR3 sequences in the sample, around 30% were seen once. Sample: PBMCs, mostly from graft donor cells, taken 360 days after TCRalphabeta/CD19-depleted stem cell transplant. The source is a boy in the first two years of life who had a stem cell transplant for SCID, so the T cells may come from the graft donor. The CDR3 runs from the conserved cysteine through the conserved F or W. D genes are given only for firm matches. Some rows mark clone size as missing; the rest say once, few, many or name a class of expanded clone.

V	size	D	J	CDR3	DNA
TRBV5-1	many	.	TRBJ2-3	CASSKGDTQYF	TGCGCCAGCAGCAAGGGGGATACGCAGTATTTT
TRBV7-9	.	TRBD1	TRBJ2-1	CASGGQADYNEQFF	TGTGCCAGCGGCGGACAGGCCGATTACAATGAGCAGTTCTTC
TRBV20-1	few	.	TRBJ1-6	CSARDTLRQSNSPLHF	TGCAGTGCTAGAGATACTTTGCGACAGAGTAATTCACCCCTCCACTTT
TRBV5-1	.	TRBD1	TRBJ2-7	CASTHRDRGSYEQYF	TGCGCCAGCACACACCGGGACAGGGGATCCTACGAGCAGTACTTC
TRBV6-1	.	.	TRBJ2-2	CASTEGPITLGGELFF	TGTGCCAGCACGGAGGGGCCGATAACCCTTGGCGGGGAGCTGTTTTTT
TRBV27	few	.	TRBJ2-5	CASSLSALGRETQYF	TGTGCCAGCAGTTTATCTGCCCTAGGTCGGGAGACCCAGTACTTC
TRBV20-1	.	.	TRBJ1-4	CSARGVRANEKLFF	TGCAGTGCTAGAGGCGTACGGGCTAATGAAAAACTGTTTTTT
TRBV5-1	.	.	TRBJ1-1	CASSPDQGSGTEAFF	TGCGCCAGCAGCCCGGATCAGGGTTCGGGCACTGAAGCTTTCTTT
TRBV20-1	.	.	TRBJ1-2	CSAPPGTPYYGYTF	TGCAGTGCCCCCCCCGGGACCCCTTACTATGGCTACACCTTC
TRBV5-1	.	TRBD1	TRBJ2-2	CASSLAPGQGSTGELFF	TGCGCCAGCAGCTTGGCCCCTGGACAGGGTTCCACCGGGGAGCTGTTTTTT
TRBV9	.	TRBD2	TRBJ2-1	CASSASGASFGEQFF	TGTGCCAGCAGCGCCAGCGGGGCAAGCTTTGGTGAGCAGTTCTTC
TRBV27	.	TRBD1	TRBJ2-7	CASQKRTGGLEQYF	TGTGCCAGCCAAAAGCGTACAGGGGGCCTCGAGCAGTACTTC
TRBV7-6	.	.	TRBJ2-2	CASSLVRVSLGPGELFF	TGTGCCAGCAGCTTAGTCAGAGTCTCACTGGGTCCCGGGGAGCTGTTTTTT
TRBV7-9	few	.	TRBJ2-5	CASSFSTLALETQYF	TGTGCCAGCAGCTTCTCTACTTTGGCCCTAGAGACCCAGTACTTC
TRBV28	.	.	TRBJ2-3	CASSNILRVDTQYF	TGTGCCAGCAGTAATATTCTCAGGGTCGATACGCAGTATTTT
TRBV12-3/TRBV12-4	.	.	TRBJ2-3	CASSLGGGAGDTQYF	TGTGCCAGCAGTTTAGGAGGGGGGGCCGGAGATACGCAGTATTTT
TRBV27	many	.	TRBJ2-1	CASSLFPDSYNEQFF	TGTGCCAGCAGTTTATTTCCGGACTCCTACAATGAGCAGTTCTTC
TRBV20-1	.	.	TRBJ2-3	CSAQTNTPGATDTQYF	TGCAGTGCGCAAACCAACACCCCGGGGGCCACAGATACGCAGTATTTT
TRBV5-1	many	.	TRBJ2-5	CASSQGRYQETQYF	TGCGCCAGCAGCCAGGGACGGTACCAAGAGACCCAGTACTTC
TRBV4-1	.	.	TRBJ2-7	CASSQDSGSPAGEQYF	TGCGCCAGCAGCCAAGATTCGGGCAGCCCCGCAGGCGAGCAGTACTTC
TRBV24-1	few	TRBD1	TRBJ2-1	CATSDFYDRGNEQFF	TGTGCCACCAGTGATTTCTACGACAGGGGCAATGAGCAGTTCTTC
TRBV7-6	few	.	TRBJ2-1	CASSYYRGGVTNNNEQFF	TGTGCCAGCAGCTATTACAGGGGGGGAGTTACCAACAACAATGAGCAGTTCTTC
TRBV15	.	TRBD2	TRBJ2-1	CATSRRLAGGRSHNEQFF	TGTGCCACCAGCAGACGACTAGCGGGGGGCCGCTCCCACAATGAGCAGTTCTTC
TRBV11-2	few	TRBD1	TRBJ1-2	CASSSPDREYQGGYGYTF	TGTGCCAGCAGCTCCCCGGACAGGGAGTATCAAGGGGGCTATGGCTACACCTTC
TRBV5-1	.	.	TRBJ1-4	CASMTGPNEKLFF	TGCGCCAGCATGACAGGACCTAATGAAAAACTGTTTTTT
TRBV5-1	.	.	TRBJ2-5	CASSATLGETQYF	TGCGCCAGCAGCGCAACCCTAGGAGAGACCCAGTACTTC
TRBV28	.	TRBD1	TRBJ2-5	CASSAPGQGRETQYF	TGTGCCAGCAGTGCCCCGGGACAGGGGAGGGAGACCCAGTACTTC
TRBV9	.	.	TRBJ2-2	CASSVVLNTGELFF	TGTGCCAGCAGCGTAGTCTTAAACACCGGGGAGCTGTTTTTT
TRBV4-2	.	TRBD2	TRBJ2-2	CASSQRGGGASRAGELFF	TGTGCCAGCAGCCAAAGAGGCGGGGGGGCCAGCCGCGCCGGGGAGCTGTTTTTT
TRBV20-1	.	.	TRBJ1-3	CSARGSSGNTIYF	TGCAGTGCTAGAGGGAGCTCTGGAAACACCATATATTTT
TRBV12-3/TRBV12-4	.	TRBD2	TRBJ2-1	CASSAGLVGPDEQFF	TGTGCCAGCAGCGCGGGACTAGTCGGTCCGGATGAGCAGTTCTTC
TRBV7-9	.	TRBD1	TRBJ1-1	CATSGTGNLPTEAFF	TGTGCCACCTCGGGGACAGGCAATCTTCCCACTGAAGCTTTCTTT